A selection of T cell receptor beta chains follows, all from one sample in a study of beta chain features in type 1 diabetes. Using immunoSEQ multiplex PCR, the repertoire was profiled, and TCRdb retains in-frame clones only, with some absent. The sample contains approximately 600,000 clones, over 10% of which appear only once. Sequencing was performed on naive CD4+ T cells from blood. The receptors originated from a man younger than 40 with type 1 diabetes. The CDR3 runs from the conserved cysteine through the conserved F or W. D genes are given only for firm matches. Only part of the rows carry a size: once, few, many, or a class if the clone is expanded.

d_call: TRBD1; clone_size: .; j_call: TRBJ1-1; v_call: TRBV9; cdr3_aa: CASSLTGGDTEAFF; cdr3_nt: TGTGCCAGCAGCCTTACAGGGGGAGACACTGAAGCTTTCTTT
d_call: .; clone_size: .; j_call: TRBJ1-5; v_call: TRBV29-1; cdr3_aa: CSVWDGPYSNQPQHF; cdr3_nt: TGCAGCGTGTGGGACGGACCTTATAGCAATCAGCCCCAGCATTTT
d_call: .; clone_size: few; j_call: TRBJ1-1; v_call: TRBV4-2; cdr3_aa: CASSQASGGKNTEAFF; cdr3_nt: TGTGCCAGCAGCCAGGCCTCGGGGGGGAAGAACACTGAAGCTTTCTTT
d_call: .; clone_size: .; j_call: TRBJ2-7; v_call: TRBV7-9; cdr3_aa: CASSLPGQTPYEQYF; cdr3_nt: TGTGCCAGCAGCTTACCTGGGCAGACACCCTACGAGCAGTACTTC
d_call: TRBD1; clone_size: .; j_call: TRBJ1-6; v_call: TRBV5-1; cdr3_aa: CASSLEGTGNSPLHF; cdr3_nt: TGCGCCAGCAGCTTGGAAGGGACAGGGAACTCACCCCTCCACTTT
d_call: TRBD1; clone_size: .; j_call: TRBJ2-1; v_call: TRBV5-4; cdr3_aa: CASSEGQGRNEQFF; cdr3_nt: TGTGCCAGCAGCGAGGGACAGGGTAGAAATGAGCAGTTCTTC
d_call: .; clone_size: .; j_call: TRBJ2-1; v_call: TRBV4-2; cdr3_aa: CASSLGKDHEQFF; cdr3_nt: TGTGCCAGCAGCCTCGGCAAGGACCATGAGCAGTTCTTC
d_call: .; clone_size: once; j_call: TRBJ1-1; v_call: TRBV6-6; cdr3_aa: CASRAAWAETEAFF; cdr3_nt: TGTGCCAGCAGGGCGGCTTGGGCGGAGACTGAAGCTTTCTTT
d_call: .; clone_size: .; j_call: TRBJ1-1; v_call: TRBV6-5; cdr3_aa: CASRIQVLNTEAFF; cdr3_nt: TGTGCCAGCAGAATACAGGTATTGAACACTGAAGCTTTCTTT
d_call: .; clone_size: .; j_call: TRBJ2-7; v_call: TRBV7-8; cdr3_aa: CASSLIAASYEQYF; cdr3_nt: TGTGCCAGCAGCTTAATAGCGGCTTCCTACGAGCAGTACTTC
d_call: TRBD2; clone_size: .; j_call: TRBJ2-3; v_call: TRBV6-4; cdr3_aa: CASSPRLAGTDTQYF; cdr3_nt: TGTGCCAGCAGTCCGAGACTAGCGGGGACAGATACGCAGTATTTT
d_call: TRBD1; clone_size: .; j_call: TRBJ1-4; v_call: TRBV6-6; cdr3_aa: CASSLGTDNEKLFF; cdr3_nt: TGTGCCAGCAGCCTGGGGACAGATAATGAAAAACTGTTTTTT
d_call: .; clone_size: few; j_call: TRBJ2-5; v_call: TRBV10-3; cdr3_aa: CATHRDVQETQYF; cdr3_nt: TGTGCCACCCACCGGGACGTCCAAGAGACCCAGTACTTC
d_call: .; clone_size: few; j_call: TRBJ2-6; v_call: TRBV5-1; cdr3_aa: CASSLVGSGANVLTF; cdr3_nt: TGCGCCAGCAGCTTGGTAGGTTCTGGGGCCAACGTCCTGACTTTC
d_call: .; clone_size: few; j_call: TRBJ2-1; v_call: TRBV7-6; cdr3_aa: CASSLEWRGNEQFF; cdr3_nt: TGTGCCAGCAGCTTAGAGTGGAGGGGAAATGAGCAGTTCTTC
d_call: TRBD1; clone_size: once; j_call: TRBJ1-2; v_call: TRBV7-2; cdr3_aa: CASSLTDRGTYTF; cdr3_nt: TGTGCCAGCAGCTTAACCGACAGGGGAACCTACACCTTC
d_call: TRBD1; clone_size: few; j_call: TRBJ2-1; v_call: TRBV18; cdr3_aa: CASSPGTGAYNEQFF; cdr3_nt: TGTGCCAGCTCACCAGGGACAGGGGCTTACAATGAGCAGTTCTTC
d_call: .; clone_size: .; j_call: TRBJ1-2; v_call: TRBV6-5; cdr3_aa: CASSFGGTYGYTF; cdr3_nt: TGTGCCAGCAGTTTCGGAGGGACTTATGGCTACACCTTC
d_call: TRBD1; clone_size: .; j_call: TRBJ1-2; v_call: TRBV28; cdr3_aa: CASSRRNRDRRSF; cdr3_nt: TGTGCCAGCAGCCGCCGAAACCGGGACAGGAGATCCTTC
d_call: .; clone_size: few; j_call: TRBJ2-7; v_call: TRBV23-1; cdr3_aa: CASSQLNRDVLTHPRYEQYF; cdr3_nt: TGCGCCAGCAGTCAACTCAACCGGGACGTACTCACTCATCCACGATACGAGCAGTACTTC
d_call: .; clone_size: few; j_call: TRBJ2-7; v_call: TRBV6-5; cdr3_aa: CASRLSGSYEQYF; cdr3_nt: TGTGCCAGCAGATTGAGTGGCTCCTACGAGCAGTACTTC
d_call: .; clone_size: .; j_call: TRBJ2-5; v_call: TRBV30; cdr3_aa: CAWSVGHGAWETQYF; cdr3_nt: TGTGCCTGGAGTGTCGGACACGGGGCGTGGGAGACCCAGTACTTC
d_call: .; clone_size: .; j_call: TRBJ2-3; v_call: TRBV28; cdr3_aa: CASSLGETDTQYF; cdr3_nt: TGTGCCAGCAGCCTAGGGGAGACAGATACGCAGTATTTT
d_call: TRBD1; clone_size: .; j_call: TRBJ1-2; v_call: TRBV28; cdr3_aa: CASSPPAQGHYGYTF; cdr3_nt: TGTGCCAGCAGTCCGCCTGCACAGGGGCACTATGGCTACACCTTC
d_call: .; clone_size: .; j_call: TRBJ1-5; v_call: TRBV7-2; cdr3_aa: CASSLDPGVRQPQHF; cdr3_nt: TGTGCCAGCAGCTTAGACCCGGGAGTGCGGCAGCCCCAGCATTTT
d_call: .; clone_size: .; j_call: TRBJ2-3; v_call: TRBV9; cdr3_aa: CASSVELSGTQYF; cdr3_nt: TGTGCCAGCAGCGTAGAGCTCTCGGGTACGCAGTATTTT
d_call: TRBD1; clone_size: few; j_call: TRBJ2-7; v_call: TRBV29-1; cdr3_aa: CSVGTGRYEQYF; cdr3_nt: TGCAGCGTTGGGACAGGTCGTTACGAGCAGTACTTC
d_call: .; clone_size: few; j_call: TRBJ2-2; v_call: TRBV9; cdr3_aa: CASTTDGSGELFF; cdr3_nt: TGTGCCAGCACGACAGACGGTTCTGGGGAGCTGTTTTTT
d_call: .; clone_size: .; j_call: TRBJ2-2; v_call: TRBV5-4; cdr3_aa: CASSFDVANTGELFF; cdr3_nt: TGTGCCAGCAGCTTCGACGTTGCGAACACCGGGGAGCTGTTTTTT
d_call: .; clone_size: few; j_call: TRBJ1-5; v_call: TRBV28; cdr3_aa: CASSLWGGQPQHF; cdr3_nt: TGTGCCAGCAGTTTATGGGGGGGTCAGCCCCAGCATTTT
d_call: .; clone_size: .; j_call: TRBJ2-3; v_call: TRBV9; cdr3_aa: CASSVLSTDTQYF; cdr3_nt: TGTGCCAGCAGCGTCCTTAGCACAGATACGCAGTATTTT
d_call: TRBD1; clone_size: .; j_call: TRBJ1-5; v_call: TRBV19; cdr3_aa: CASRADRGTHQPQHF; cdr3_nt: TGTGCCAGTAGGGCTGACAGGGGGACCCATCAGCCCCAGCATTTT
d_call: TRBD2; clone_size: .; j_call: TRBJ2-5; v_call: TRBV30; cdr3_aa: CAWNPSGLAVETQYF; cdr3_nt: TGTGCCTGGAACCCCTCTGGACTAGCGGTAGAGACCCAGTACTTC
d_call: TRBD1; clone_size: .; j_call: TRBJ2-5; v_call: TRBV15; cdr3_aa: CATSREGQFQETQYF; cdr3_nt: TGTGCCACCAGCAGAGAGGGACAGTTCCAAGAGACCCAGTACTTC
d_call: TRBD2; clone_size: few; j_call: TRBJ2-3; v_call: TRBV5-1; cdr3_aa: CASSFGTSVTDTQYF; cdr3_nt: TGCGCCAGCAGCTTTGGAACTAGCGTGACAGATACGCAGTATTTT
d_call: TRBD1; clone_size: .; j_call: TRBJ2-5; v_call: TRBV9; cdr3_aa: CASSVGTDSVSETQYF; cdr3_nt: TGTGCCAGCAGCGTGGGGACAGACAGTGTTTCGGAGACCCAGTACTTC
d_call: .; clone_size: few; j_call: TRBJ2-2; v_call: TRBV2; cdr3_aa: CASSKINTGELFF; cdr3_nt: TGTGCCAGCAGTAAGATTAACACCGGGGAGCTGTTTTTT
d_call: TRBD2; clone_size: .; j_call: TRBJ2-1; v_call: TRBV5-4; cdr3_aa: CASSLRQGLAGNYEQFF; cdr3_nt: TGTGCCAGCAGCCTGCGGCAGGGACTAGCGGGGAACTATGAGCAGTTCTTC
d_call: TRBD1; clone_size: few; j_call: TRBJ1-1; v_call: TRBV29-1; cdr3_aa: CSVVVGVGTGIRYTEAFF; cdr3_nt: TGCAGCGTTGTGGTTGGGGTCGGGACAGGGATAAGGTACACTGAAGCTTTCTTT
d_call: .; clone_size: .; j_call: TRBJ2-1; v_call: TRBV4-2; cdr3_aa: CASSQDETVNNEQFF; cdr3_nt: TGTGCCAGCAGCCAAGACGAGACAGTTAACAATGAGCAGTTCTTC
d_call: TRBD1; clone_size: .; j_call: TRBJ2-2; v_call: TRBV27; cdr3_aa: CASTGGKYNTGELFF; cdr3_nt: TGTGCCAGCACAGGGGGCAAGTACAACACCGGGGAGCTGTTTTTT
d_call: TRBD1; clone_size: few; j_call: TRBJ2-3; v_call: TRBV9; cdr3_aa: CASRTGYNADTQYF; cdr3_nt: TGTGCCAGCAGGACAGGGTATAACGCAGATACGCAGTATTTT
d_call: .; clone_size: .; j_call: TRBJ2-3; v_call: TRBV4-3; cdr3_aa: CASSQNGGATDTQYF; cdr3_nt: TGCGCCAGCAGCCAGAACGGGGGAGCTACAGATACGCAGTATTTT
d_call: .; clone_size: few; j_call: TRBJ1-5; v_call: TRBV29-1; cdr3_aa: CSVIESVGQPQHF; cdr3_nt: TGCAGCGTAATTGAGTCAGTTGGTCAGCCCCAGCATTTT
d_call: .; clone_size: .; j_call: TRBJ1-5; v_call: TRBV11-2; cdr3_aa: CASSLDVGTSDFGGNQPQHF; cdr3_nt: TGTGCCAGCAGCCTAGATGTAGGGACGTCGGATTTTGGGGGCAATCAGCCCCAGCATTTT
d_call: .; clone_size: few; j_call: TRBJ2-1; v_call: TRBV30; cdr3_aa: CAWSTSHEQFF; cdr3_nt: TGTGCCTGGAGTACAAGCCATGAGCAGTTCTTC
d_call: .; clone_size: .; j_call: TRBJ2-1; v_call: TRBV6-5; cdr3_aa: CAGSTSDNEQFF; cdr3_nt: TGTGCCGGCTCTACCAGCGACAATGAGCAGTTCTTC
d_call: TRBD1; clone_size: once; j_call: TRBJ1-6; v_call: TRBV19; cdr3_aa: CASSPAQGAVRTYNSPLHF; cdr3_nt: TGTGCCAGTAGTCCCGCACAGGGGGCGGTGAGGACCTATAATTCACCCCTCCACTTT
d_call: TRBD1; clone_size: few; j_call: TRBJ2-6; v_call: TRBV7-9; cdr3_aa: CASRRDRVAGANVLTF; cdr3_nt: TGTGCCAGCAGGCGGGACAGGGTAGCTGGGGCCAACGTCCTGACTTTC